Each of the 14 T cell receptor beta chains below was sequenced from the same sample in a study of cytomegalovirus exposure and HLA in healthy donors. A multiplex PCR was run with 60 Vbeta primers and 13 Jbeta primers. Profiling relied on immunoSEQ multiplex PCR, and the TCRdb table lists in-frame clones only, not all of them. Among some 120,000 clones listed, 65% to 90% were seen once. Sequencing was done on a sample of PBMCs. These receptors were taken from a woman in her twenties or thirties in good health and CMV-seronegative.

The chain employs TRBV7-9 and TRBJ2-3, with 10 bases aligning to TRBD1. The CDR3 sequence is 17 residues long. J lost 6 bases, V lost 1 base, and 10 bases had no gene match. Germline CDR1 reads SEHNR; CDR2 reads FQNEAQ (reference sequence). This CDR3 reads CASSLVSRDRGRDTQYF. CDR3 in DNA: TGTGCCAGCAGCTTAGTTTCCCGGGACAGGGGTCGTGATACGCAGTATTTT.

This clone has just one count. V and J are TRBV29-1 and TRBJ2-1; 9 nucleotides align to TRBD1. The CDR3 covers 13 residues. CDR1 SQVTM and CDR2 ANQGSEA come from the germline V gene. V shed 7 bases, J shed 4 bases, and the junction held 5 bases outside the gene matches. CDR3 nucleotide sequence: TGCAGCGGAAACAGGGGGCCTTACAATGAGCAGTTCTTC. The encoded protein is CSGNRGPYNEQFF.

This clone turned up a few times. The rearrangement uses TRBV5-6 and TRBJ1-5, with 8 nucleotides matching TRBD1. Germline CDR1 is SGHDT and CDR2 is YYEEEE. V lost 3 bases, J lost 3 bases, and 8 bases stayed unmatched. The CDR3 is 16 residues long. CDR3 DNA sequence: TGTGCCAGCAGCTCAGGGGGCCCCCTCCCCAATCAGCCCCAGCATTTT. It specifies CASSSGGPLPNQPQHF.

The V call is TRBV7-9, the J call TRBJ1-2; TRBD1 matches at 7 bases. Germline assignment: CDR1 SEHNR and CDR2 FQNEAQ (reference sequence). The CDR3 is made up of 12 amino acids. The ends lost 4 bases at V and 8 bases at J; junction bases unmatched: 4. CDR3 loop: CASSSQGDGYTF. CDR3 sequence (DNA): TGTGCCAGCAGCTCGCAGGGGGACGGCTACACCTTC.

The CDR3 is CASSSDGQGTDTQYF. The CDR3, as DNA: TGCGCCAGCAGTTCGGACGGGCAGGGTACAGATACGCAGTATTTT. V usage is TRBV5-1 and J usage is TRBJ2-3, with TRBD1 as a possible D gene (5 bases). The CDR3 contains 15 residues. CDR1 is SGHRS and CDR2 is YFSETQ in the germline V gene. Trimming cost V 5 bases and J 3 bases, with 16 bases left between them.

This clone was detected once. The chain employs TRBV27 and TRBJ1-5; D not resolved. Looked up from germline, CDR1 is MNHEY and CDR2 is SMNVEV (reference sequence). CDR3 length equals 13 residues. Trimming took off 8 bases at V and 0 bases at J, with 8 bases between the two ends. The CDR3: CASGRDSNQPQHF. CDR3 nucleotide sequence: TGTGCCAGCGGGAGGGATAGCAATCAGCCCCAGCATTTT.

This sequence joins TRBV5-1 and TRBJ2-7, with 7 bases that match TRBD2. Germline lookup yields CDR1 SGHRS and CDR2 YFSETQ. The V segment lost 5 bases and the J segment 7 bases; nucleotides outside the gene matches: 12. CDR3 length equals 14 residues. The CDR3 coding sequence is TGCGCCAGCAGTCAGGCGGGAGAGTATGGAGAGCAGTACTTC. It yields the protein CASSQAGEYGEQYF.

This chain connects TRBV6-1 to TRBJ1-6; TRBD1 matches 8 bases. The CDR3 covers 15 residues. CDR1 and CDR2 from the germline V gene are MNHNS and SASEGT. J lost 6 bases, V lost 6 bases, and 7 bases had no gene match. Here the CDR3 reads CASRLPGQANSPLHF. DNA for the CDR3: TGTGCCAGCAGGTTGCCGGGACAGGCTAATTCACCCCTCCACTTT.

V usage is TRBV28 and J usage is TRBJ2-5; 14 nucleotides agree with TRBD2. CDR3 length: 15 amino acids. The V and J ends lost 7 bases and 5 bases, in that order; junction bases with no gene match: 6. Germline V gene lookup returns CDR1 MDHEN and CDR2 SYDVKM. Here the CDR3 DNA reads TGTGCCAGCACCATGGGGACTAGCGGGAGTGAGACCCAGTACTTC. It encodes CASTMGTSGSETQYF.

V gene TRBV7-2 combines with J gene TRBJ2-7, with 11 positions matching TRBD2. CDR3 length: 15 amino acids. Germline V gives CDR1 SGHTA, CDR2 FQGNSA. Trimming took 3 bases from V and 3 from J; bases not matched to a gene: 4. CDR3 protein: CASSFETSGSYEQYF. CDR3 coding DNA: TGTGCCAGCAGCTTTGAAACTAGCGGGAGCTACGAGCAGTACTTC.

This clone has a single count. J is TRBJ2-1 and V is TRBV6-5, with D tentatively TRBD2 (5 bases). Germline values: CDR1 MNHEY, CDR2 SVGAGI. Trimming removed 6 bases from V and 2 bases from J, with 14 bases in between. The CDR3 consists of 15 residues. The CDR3 reads CASSEGRHTYNEQFF. CDR3 DNA: TGTGCCAGCAGCGAGGGCAGACATACCTACAATGAGCAGTTCTTC.

The table lists this clone with a count of one. The chain combines TRBV1 with TRBJ2-2; TRBD1 reflects the table's D call only, with no check against the DNA. TRBV1 is noted as a pseudogene. The CDR3 has 17 residues. Here the CDR3 reads CTSSQAPGQANTGELFF. The CDR3 DNA follows: TGCACCAGCAGCCAAGCCCCGGGACAAGCGAACACCGGGGAGCTGTTTTTT.

In its sample, this clone was seen a few times. This chain connects TRBV28 to TRBJ2-5; maybe TRBD1 (5 bases). This CDR3 is built from 14 residues. Deletions cut 6 bases from V and 1 base from J, with 12 bases between. Germline V gives CDR1 MDHEN, CDR2 SYDVKM. The CDR3, as DNA: TGTGCCAGCAGCCAAGGGGTTGTCCAAGAGACCCAGTACTTC. Protein: CASSQGVVQETQYF.

J is TRBJ2-7 and V is TRBV5-6; 7 bases are shared with TRBD2. Germline V CDR1 and CDR2: SGHDT, YYEEEE. The length of the CDR3 is 14 residues. Trimming removed 1 base from V and 3 bases from J; junction bases left unmatched: 4. CDR3 loop: CASSLWGGNYEQYF. The CDR3 DNA sequence: TGTGCCAGCAGCTTGTGGGGGGGAAACTACGAGCAGTACTTC.